These 8 T cell receptor beta chains were all obtained from the same sample, sequenced in a study of control samples from healthy donors and cancer patients. This table comes from immunoSEQ multiplex PCR, and its TCRdb copy is limited to in-frame clones, with some not included. The data hold approximately 88,000 clones, with 91% observed a single time. Sequenced input: blood. The origin of the receptors is a woman between 25 and 40 years old in good health.

The rearrangement uses TRBV7-3 and TRBJ2-2, with 8 bases fitting TRBD1. The CDR3 extends over 15 amino acids. With V trimmed by 6 bases and J by 1 base, 4 bases remained unmatched. Germline assignment: CDR1 SGHTA and CDR2 FQGTGA. This CDR3 is CASRKGQGNTGELFF. Here the CDR3 DNA reads TGTGCCAGCAGGAAAGGACAGGGGAACACCGGGGAGCTGTTTTTT.

The chain links TRBV5-1 to TRBJ2-1, with TRBD2 identical over 11 bases. The CDR3 has 14 amino acids. Losses at the gene ends were 3 bases for V and 6 bases for J; bases not matched to a gene: 2. Germline CDR1 SGHRS, CDR2 YFSETQ. CDR3 amino acids: CASSSTSGVNEQFF. The CDR3 coding sequence is TGCGCCAGCAGCTCGACTAGCGGGGTCAATGAGCAGTTCTTC.

The chain employs TRBV9 and TRBJ1-2, with 9 bases that match TRBD1. The trim removed 4 bases at V and 2 bases at J, leaving 12 bases unmatched. The CDR3 is 17 residues long. The germline V gene has CDR1 SGDLS and CDR2 YYNGEE. In nucleotides, the CDR3 is TGTGCCAGCAGCCCAACAGGGGGCCTGGTAAAAAACTATGGCTACACCTTC. Its translation is CASSPTGGLVKNYGYTF. The whole variable domain, remainder taken from reference TRBV9 and TRBJ1-2, is DSGVTQTPKHLITATGQRVTLRCSPRSGDLSVYWYQQSLDQGLQFLIQYYNGEERAKGNILERFSAQQFPDLHSELNLSSLELGDSALYFCASSPTGGLVKNYGYTFGSGTRLTVV.

The genes are TRBV5-1 and TRBJ2-7; 9 nucleotides agree with TRBD1. This CDR3 region has 13 residues. V lost 4 bases and J lost 6; bases outside the gene matches: 5. Germline V CDR1 and CDR2: SGHRS, YFSETQ. Here the CDR3 DNA reads TGCGCCAGCAGCCGAAACAGGGGGCGCGAGCAGTACTTC. Protein sequence: CASSRNRGREQYF.

The chain carries TRBV7-2 and TRBJ2-5, with a tentative D call TRBD2 (7 bases). The CDR3 length is 14 residues. V was pared by 5 bases and J by 6 bases, with 16 bases between. Germline V lookup: CDR1 SGHTA, CDR2 FQGNSA. The CDR3 bases are TGTGCCAGCAGCAGGGGAGGGGGGCCTAAGACCCAGTACTTC. Translating gives CASSRGGGPKTQYF. Supplemented by reference TRBV7-2 and TRBJ2-5, the full variable domain reads GAGVSQSPSNKVTEKGKDVELRCDPISGHTALYWYRQSLGQGLEFLIYFQGNSAPDKSGLPSDRFSAERTGGSVSTLTIQRTQQEDSAVYLCASSRGGGPKTQYFGPGTRLLVL.

This clone occurred once. The chain employs TRBV9 and TRBJ1-5, with D possibly TRBD1 on 6 matching bases. Trimming removed 3 bases at V and 2 bases at J, with 12 bases between. The germline V gene has CDR1 SGDLS and CDR2 YYNGEE. CDR3 size: 15 residues. The CDR3 DNA is TGTGCCAGCAGCGAACAGGGTCTTGGCAATCAGCCCCAGCATTTT. This gives the protein CASSEQGLGNQPQHF.

The chain joins TRBV5-8 to TRBJ2-7, with D perhaps matching TRBD2 (6 bases). The CDR3 is 14 residues long. The germline V gene encodes CDR1 SGHTS and CDR2 YDEGEE. The V gene lost 5 bases and the J gene lost 1 base, with 13 bases spanning the gap. The CDR3 bases are TGTGCCAGCAGGACTAGAAAAGGGTCCTACGAGCAGTACTTC. Protein: CASRTRKGSYEQYF.

The chain links TRBV3-1 (or the pseudogene TRBV3-2) to TRBJ1-6; no clear D. Trimming shortened V by 1 base and J by 4 bases, and 5 bases separated the two germline ends. Germline loops: CDR1 LGHDT, CDR2 YNNKEL (reference sequence). The CDR3 covers 14 residues. CDR3 sequence (DNA): TGTGCCAGCAGCCAAGTAGAGTATAATTCACCCCTCCACTTT. The encoded protein is CASSQVEYNSPLHF.